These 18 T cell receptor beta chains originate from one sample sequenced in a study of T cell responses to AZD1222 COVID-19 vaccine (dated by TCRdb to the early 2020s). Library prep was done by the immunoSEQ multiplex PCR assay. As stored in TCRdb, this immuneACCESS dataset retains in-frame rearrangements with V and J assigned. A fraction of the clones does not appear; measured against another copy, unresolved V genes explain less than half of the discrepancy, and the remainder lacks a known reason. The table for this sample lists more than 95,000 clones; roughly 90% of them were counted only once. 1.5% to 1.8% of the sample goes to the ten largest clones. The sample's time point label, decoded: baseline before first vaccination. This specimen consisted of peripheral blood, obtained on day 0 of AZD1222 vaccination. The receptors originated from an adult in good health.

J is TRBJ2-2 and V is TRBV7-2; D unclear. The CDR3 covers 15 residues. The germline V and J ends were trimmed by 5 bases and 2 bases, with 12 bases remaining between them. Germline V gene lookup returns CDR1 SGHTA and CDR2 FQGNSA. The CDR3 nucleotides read TGTGCCAGCAGCCGCCGTATAGATAACACCGGGGAGCTGTTTTTT. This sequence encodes CASSRRIDNTGELFF. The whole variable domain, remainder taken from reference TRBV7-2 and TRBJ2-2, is GAGVSQSPSNKVTEKGKDVELRCDPISGHTALYWYRQSLGQGLEFLIYFQGNSAPDKSGLPSDRFSAERTGGSVSTLTIQRTQQEDSAVYLCASSRRIDNTGELFFGEGSRLTVL.

CDR3 region: CASSPYLGGPDEQYF. DNA of the CDR3: TGTGCCAGCAGCCCCTACCTGGGGGGGCCGGACGAGCAGTACTTC. V usage is TRBV3-1 (or the pseudogene TRBV3-2) and J usage is TRBJ2-7, with TRBD2 as a possible D gene (7 bases). The CDR3 is 15 amino acids. Germline CDR1 is LGHDT and CDR2 is YNNKEL (reference sequence). V lost 4 bases to trimming and J lost 5 bases, with 18 bases between them.

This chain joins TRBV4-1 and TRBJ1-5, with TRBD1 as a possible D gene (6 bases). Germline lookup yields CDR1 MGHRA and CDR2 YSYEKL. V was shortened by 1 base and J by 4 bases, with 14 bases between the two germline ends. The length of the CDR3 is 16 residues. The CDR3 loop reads CASSQVGRGGNQPQHF. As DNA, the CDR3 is TGCGCCAGCAGCCAAGTGGGCAGGGGCGGGAATCAGCCCCAGCATTTT.

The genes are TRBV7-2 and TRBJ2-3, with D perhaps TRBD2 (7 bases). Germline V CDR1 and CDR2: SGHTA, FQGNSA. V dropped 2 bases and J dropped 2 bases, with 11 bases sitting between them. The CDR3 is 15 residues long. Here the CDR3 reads CASSLNGGPTDTQYF. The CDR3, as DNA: TGTGCCAGCAGCTTAAACGGGGGGCCCACAGATACGCAGTATTTT. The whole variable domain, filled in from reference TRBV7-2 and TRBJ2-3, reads GAGVSQSPSNKVTEKGKDVELRCDPISGHTALYWYRQSLGQGLEFLIYFQGNSAPDKSGLPSDRFSAERTGGSVSTLTIQRTQQEDSAVYLCASSLNGGPTDTQYFGPGTRLTVL.

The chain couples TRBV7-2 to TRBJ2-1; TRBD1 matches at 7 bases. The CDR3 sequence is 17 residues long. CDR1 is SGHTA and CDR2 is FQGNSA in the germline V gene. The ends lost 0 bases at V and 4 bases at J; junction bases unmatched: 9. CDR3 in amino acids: CASSLASGTAPYNEQFF. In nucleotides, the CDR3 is TGTGCCAGCAGCTTAGCTTCCGGGACAGCCCCTTACAATGAGCAGTTCTTC.

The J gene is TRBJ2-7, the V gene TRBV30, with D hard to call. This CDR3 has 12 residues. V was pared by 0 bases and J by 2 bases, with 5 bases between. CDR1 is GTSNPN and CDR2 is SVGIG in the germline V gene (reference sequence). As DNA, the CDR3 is TGTGCCTGGAGTGTTTCGGCCTACGAGCAGTACTTC. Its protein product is CAWSVSAYEQYF.

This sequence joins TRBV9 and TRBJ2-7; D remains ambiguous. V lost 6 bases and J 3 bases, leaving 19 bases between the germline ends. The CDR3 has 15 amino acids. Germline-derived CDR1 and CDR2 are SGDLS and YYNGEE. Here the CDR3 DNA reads TGTGCCAGCACCCCTACCGACACCAATTTCTACGAGCAGTACTTC. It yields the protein CASTPTDTNFYEQYF.

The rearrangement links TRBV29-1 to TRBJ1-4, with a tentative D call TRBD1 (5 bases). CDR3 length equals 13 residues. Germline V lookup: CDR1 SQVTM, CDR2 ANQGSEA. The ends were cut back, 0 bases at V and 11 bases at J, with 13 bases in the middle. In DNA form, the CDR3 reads TGCAGCGTTGAAGATGGGCAGGGCGACAAACTGTTTTTT. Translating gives CSVEDGQGDKLFF.

The CDR3 loop reads CASSPRGIHTEAFF. The CDR3 DNA follows: TGTGCCAGCAGCCCCCGGGGGATTCACACTGAAGCTTTCTTT. V usage is TRBV9 and J usage is TRBJ1-1; a weak D match, TRBD1 (5 bases). The CDR3 runs to 14 residues. V shed 4 bases and J shed 3 bases, with 13 bases lying between them. In germline, CDR1 is SGDLS, CDR2 YYNGEE. Using reference TRBV9 and TRBJ1-1 for the parts outside the CDR3, the full variable domain is DSGVTQTPKHLITATGQRVTLRCSPRSGDLSVYWYQQSLDQGLQFLIQYYNGEERAKGNILERFSAQQFPDLHSELNLSSLELGDSALYFCASSPRGIHTEAFFGQGTRLTVV.

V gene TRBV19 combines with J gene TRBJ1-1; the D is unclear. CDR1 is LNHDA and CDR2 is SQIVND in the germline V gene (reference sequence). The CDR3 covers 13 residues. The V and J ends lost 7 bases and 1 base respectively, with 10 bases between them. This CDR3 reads CASTIGKNTEAFF. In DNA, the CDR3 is TGTGCCAGTACCATCGGGAAGAACACTGAAGCTTTCTTT.

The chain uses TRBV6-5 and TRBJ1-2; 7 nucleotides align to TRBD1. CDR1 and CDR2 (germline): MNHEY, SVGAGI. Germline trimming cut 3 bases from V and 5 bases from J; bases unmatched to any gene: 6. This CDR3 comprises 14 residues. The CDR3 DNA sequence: TGTGCCAGCAGTTATGGGGACAGACAGTATGGCTACACCTTC. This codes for CASSYGDRQYGYTF.

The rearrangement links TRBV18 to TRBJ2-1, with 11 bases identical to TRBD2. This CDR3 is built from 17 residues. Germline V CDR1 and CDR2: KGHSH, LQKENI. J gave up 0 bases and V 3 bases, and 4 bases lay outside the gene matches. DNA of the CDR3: TGTGCCAGCTCACCCGGACTAGCGGGTAGCTCCTACAATGAGCAGTTCTTC. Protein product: CASSPGLAGSSYNEQFF.

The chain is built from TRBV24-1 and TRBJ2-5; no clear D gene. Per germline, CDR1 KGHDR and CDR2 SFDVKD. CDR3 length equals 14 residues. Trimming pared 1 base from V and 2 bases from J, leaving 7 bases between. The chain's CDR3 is CATSDLAKQETQYF. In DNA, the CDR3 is TGTGCCACCAGTGATTTAGCCAAGCAAGAGACCCAGTACTTC.

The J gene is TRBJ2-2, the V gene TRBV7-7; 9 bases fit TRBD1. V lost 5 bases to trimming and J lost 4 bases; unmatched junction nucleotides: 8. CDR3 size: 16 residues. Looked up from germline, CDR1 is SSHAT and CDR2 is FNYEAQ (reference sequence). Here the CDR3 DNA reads TGTGCCAGCAGCCAGGAGGGACAGGGAAGCACCGGGGAGCTGTTTTTT. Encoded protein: CASSQEGQGSTGELFF.

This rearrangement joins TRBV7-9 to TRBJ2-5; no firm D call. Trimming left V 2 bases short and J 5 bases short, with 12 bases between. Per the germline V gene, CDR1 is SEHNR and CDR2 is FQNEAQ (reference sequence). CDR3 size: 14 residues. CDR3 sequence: CASSLFRSGETQYF. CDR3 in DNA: TGTGCCAGCAGCTTATTCAGGAGTGGGGAGACCCAGTACTTC. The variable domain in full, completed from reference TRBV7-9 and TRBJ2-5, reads DTGVSQNPRHKITKRGQNVTFRCDPISEHNRLYWYRQTLGQGPEFLTYFQNEAQLEKSRLLSDRFSAERPKGSFSTLEIQRTEQGDSAMYLCASSLFRSGETQYFGPGTRLLVL.

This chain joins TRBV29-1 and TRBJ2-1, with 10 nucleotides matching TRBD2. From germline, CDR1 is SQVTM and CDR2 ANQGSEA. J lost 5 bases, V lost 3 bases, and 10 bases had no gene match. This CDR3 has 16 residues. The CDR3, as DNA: TGCAGCGTTGAGGGGGTACTAGCGGGGTATGACAATGAGCAGTTCTTC. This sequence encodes CSVEGVLAGYDNEQFF.

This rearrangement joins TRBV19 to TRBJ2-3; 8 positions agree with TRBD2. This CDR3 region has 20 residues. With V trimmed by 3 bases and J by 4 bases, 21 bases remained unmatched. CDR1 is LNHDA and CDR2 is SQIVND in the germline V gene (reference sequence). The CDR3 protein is CASSIYLLAGGLRLADTQYF. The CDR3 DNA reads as TGTGCCAGTAGTATTTATCTCCTAGCGGGCGGTTTGAGGCTTGCAGATACGCAGTATTTT.

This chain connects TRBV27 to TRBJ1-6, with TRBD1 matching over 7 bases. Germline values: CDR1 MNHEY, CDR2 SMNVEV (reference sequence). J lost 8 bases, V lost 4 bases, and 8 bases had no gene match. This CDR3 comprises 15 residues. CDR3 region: CASSSWTGGDSPLHF. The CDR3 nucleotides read TGTGCCAGCAGTTCGTGGACAGGAGGAGATTCACCCCTCCACTTT.